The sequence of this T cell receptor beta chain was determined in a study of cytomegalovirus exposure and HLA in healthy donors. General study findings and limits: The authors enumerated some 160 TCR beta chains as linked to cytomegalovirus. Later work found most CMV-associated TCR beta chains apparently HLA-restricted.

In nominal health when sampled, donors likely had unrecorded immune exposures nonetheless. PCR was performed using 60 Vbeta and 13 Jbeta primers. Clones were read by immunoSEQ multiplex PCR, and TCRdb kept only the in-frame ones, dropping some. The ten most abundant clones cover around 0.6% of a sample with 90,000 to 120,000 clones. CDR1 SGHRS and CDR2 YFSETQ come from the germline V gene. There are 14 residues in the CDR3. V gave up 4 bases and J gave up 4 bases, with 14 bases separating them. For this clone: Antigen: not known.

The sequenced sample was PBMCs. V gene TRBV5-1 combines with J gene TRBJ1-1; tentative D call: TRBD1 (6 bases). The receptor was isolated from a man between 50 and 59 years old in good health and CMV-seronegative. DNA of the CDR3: TGCGCCAGCAGCACATCCACAGGGTTCACTGAAGCTTTCTTT. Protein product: CASSTSTGFTEAFF.